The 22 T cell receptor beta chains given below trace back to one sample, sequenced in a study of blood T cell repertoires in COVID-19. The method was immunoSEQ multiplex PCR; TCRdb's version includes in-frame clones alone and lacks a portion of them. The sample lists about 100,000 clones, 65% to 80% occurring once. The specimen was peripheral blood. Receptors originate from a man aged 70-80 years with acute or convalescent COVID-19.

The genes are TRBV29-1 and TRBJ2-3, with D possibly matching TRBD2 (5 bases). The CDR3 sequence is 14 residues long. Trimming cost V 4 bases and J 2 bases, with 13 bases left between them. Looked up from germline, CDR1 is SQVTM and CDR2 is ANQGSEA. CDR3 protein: CSVVEVTYTDTQYF. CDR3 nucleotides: TGCAGCGTTGTGGAGGTGACCTACACAGATACGCAGTATTTT.

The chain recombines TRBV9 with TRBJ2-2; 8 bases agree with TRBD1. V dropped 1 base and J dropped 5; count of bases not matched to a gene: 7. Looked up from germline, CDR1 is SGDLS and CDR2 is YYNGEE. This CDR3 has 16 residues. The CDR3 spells CASSVSDRGWTGELFF. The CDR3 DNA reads TGTGCCAGCAGCGTAAGTGACAGGGGTTGGACCGGGGAGCTGTTTTTT.

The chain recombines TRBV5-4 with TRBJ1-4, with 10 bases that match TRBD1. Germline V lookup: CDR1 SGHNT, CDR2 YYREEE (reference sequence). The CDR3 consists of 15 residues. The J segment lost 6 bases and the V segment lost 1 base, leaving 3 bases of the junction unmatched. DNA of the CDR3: TGTGCCAGCAGCTTGTTGGGGACAGGGGATGAAAAACTGTTTTTT. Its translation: CASSLLGTGDEKLFF.

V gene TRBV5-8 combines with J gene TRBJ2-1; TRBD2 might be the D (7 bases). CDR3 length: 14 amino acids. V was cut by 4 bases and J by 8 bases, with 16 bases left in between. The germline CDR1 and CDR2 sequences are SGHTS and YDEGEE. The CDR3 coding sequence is TGTGCCAGCAGCCGGGGGGCGGTATTAGATGAGCAGTTCTTC. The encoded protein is CASSRGAVLDEQFF.

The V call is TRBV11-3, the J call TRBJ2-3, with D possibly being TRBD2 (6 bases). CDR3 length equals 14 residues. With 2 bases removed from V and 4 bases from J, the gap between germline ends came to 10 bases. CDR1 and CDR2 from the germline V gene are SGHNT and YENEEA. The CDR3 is CASSLRGEADTQYF. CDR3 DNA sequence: TGTGCCAGCAGCTTACGCGGGGAGGCAGATACGCAGTATTTT.

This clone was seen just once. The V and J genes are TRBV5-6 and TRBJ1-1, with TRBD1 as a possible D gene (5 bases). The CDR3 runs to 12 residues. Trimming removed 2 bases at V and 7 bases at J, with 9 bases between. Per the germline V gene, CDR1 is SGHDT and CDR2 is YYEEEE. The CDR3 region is CASSFVQGEAFF. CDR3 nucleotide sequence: TGTGCCAGCAGCTTTGTCCAGGGTGAAGCTTTCTTT.

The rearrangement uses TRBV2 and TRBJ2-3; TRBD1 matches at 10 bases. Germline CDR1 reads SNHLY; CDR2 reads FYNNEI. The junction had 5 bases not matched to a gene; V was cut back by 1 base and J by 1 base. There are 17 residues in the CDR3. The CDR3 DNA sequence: TGTGCCAGCAGTGAAGGGACAGGGGGAATGGGCACAGATACGCAGTATTTT. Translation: CASSEGTGGMGTDTQYF.

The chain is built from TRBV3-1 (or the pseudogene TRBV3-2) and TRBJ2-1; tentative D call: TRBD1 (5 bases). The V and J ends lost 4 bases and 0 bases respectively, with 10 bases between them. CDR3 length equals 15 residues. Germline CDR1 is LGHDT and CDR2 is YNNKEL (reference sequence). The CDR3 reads CASSLSQGSYNEQFF. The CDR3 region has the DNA TGTGCCAGCAGCCTTTCCCAGGGCTCCTACAATGAGCAGTTCTTC.

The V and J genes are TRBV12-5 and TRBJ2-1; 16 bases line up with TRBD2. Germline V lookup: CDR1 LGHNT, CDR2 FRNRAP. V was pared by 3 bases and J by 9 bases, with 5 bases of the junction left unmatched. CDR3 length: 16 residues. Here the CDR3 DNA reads TGTGCTAGTGGTTTAGGGACTAGCGGGGGGGGCGGTGAGCAGTTCTTC. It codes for CASGLGTSGGGGEQFF.

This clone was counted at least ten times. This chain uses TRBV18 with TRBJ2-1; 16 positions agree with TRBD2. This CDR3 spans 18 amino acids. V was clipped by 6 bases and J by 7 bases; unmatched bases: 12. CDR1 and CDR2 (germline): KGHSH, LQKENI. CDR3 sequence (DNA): TGTGCCAGCTCGACGGGACTAGCGGGGGGGCGCTATCAAAATGAGCAGTTCTTC. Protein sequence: CASSTGLAGGRYQNEQFF.

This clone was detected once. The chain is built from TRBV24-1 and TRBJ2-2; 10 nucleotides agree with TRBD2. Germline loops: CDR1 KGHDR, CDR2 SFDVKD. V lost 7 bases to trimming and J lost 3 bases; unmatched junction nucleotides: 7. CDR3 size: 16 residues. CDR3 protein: CATSLSGGPDTGELFF. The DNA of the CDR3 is TGTGCCACCAGCCTTAGCGGGGGGCCTGACACCGGGGAGCTGTTTTTT.

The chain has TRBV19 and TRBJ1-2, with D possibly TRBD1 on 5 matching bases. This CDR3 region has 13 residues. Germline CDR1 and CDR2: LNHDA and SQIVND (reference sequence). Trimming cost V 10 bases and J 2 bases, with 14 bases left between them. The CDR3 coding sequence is TGTGCCACCCTCGACAGTGCCAACTATGGCTACACCTTC. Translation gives CATLDSANYGYTF. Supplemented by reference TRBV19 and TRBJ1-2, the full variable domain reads DGGITQSPKYLFRKEGQNVTLSCEQNLNHDAMYWYRQDPGQGLRLIYYSQIVNDFQKGDIAEGYSVSREKKESFPLTVTSAQKNPTAFYLCATLDSANYGYTFGSGTRLTVV.

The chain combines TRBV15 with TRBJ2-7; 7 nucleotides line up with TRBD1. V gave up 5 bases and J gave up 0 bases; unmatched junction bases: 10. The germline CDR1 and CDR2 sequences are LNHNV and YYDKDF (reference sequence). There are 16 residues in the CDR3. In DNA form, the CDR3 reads TGTGCCACCAGCGCAAGATCCGGGACAGACTCCTACGAGCAGTACTTC. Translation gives CATSARSGTDSYEQYF.

CDR3 protein: CASSLEAGLNYGYTF. CDR3 coding DNA: TGCGCCAGCAGCTTGGAGGCAGGCCTTAACTATGGCTACACCTTC. The chain uses TRBV5-1 and TRBJ1-2; no clear D gene. V lost 0 bases to trimming and J lost 1 base, with 10 bases between them. CDR3 length equals 15 residues. Germline CDR1 is SGHRS and CDR2 is YFSETQ.

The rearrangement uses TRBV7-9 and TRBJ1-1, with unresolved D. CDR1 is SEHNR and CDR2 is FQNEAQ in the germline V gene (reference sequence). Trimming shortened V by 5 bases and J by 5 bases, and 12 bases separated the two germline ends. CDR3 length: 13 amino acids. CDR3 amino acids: CASSPPRRTEAFF. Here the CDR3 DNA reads TGTGCCAGCAGCCCACCTCGGAGAACTGAAGCTTTCTTT.

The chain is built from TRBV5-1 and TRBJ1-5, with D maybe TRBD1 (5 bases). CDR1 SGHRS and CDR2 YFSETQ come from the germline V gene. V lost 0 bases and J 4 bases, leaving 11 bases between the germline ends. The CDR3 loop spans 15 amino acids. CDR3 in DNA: TGCGCCAGCAGCTTGGCAGGTCAGGGAAATCAGCCCCAGCATTTT. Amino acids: CASSLAGQGNQPQHF.

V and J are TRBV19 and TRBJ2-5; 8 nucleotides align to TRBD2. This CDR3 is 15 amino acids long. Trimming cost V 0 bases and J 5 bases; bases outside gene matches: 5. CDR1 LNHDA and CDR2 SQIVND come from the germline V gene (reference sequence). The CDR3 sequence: CASSIEGTRDETQYF. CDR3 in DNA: TGTGCCAGTAGTATAGAGGGGACTAGAGACGAGACCCAGTACTTC.

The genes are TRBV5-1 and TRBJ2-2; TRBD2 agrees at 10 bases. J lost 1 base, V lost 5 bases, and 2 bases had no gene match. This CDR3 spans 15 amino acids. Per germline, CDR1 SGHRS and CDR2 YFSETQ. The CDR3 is CASRSSGGNTGELFF. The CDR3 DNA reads TGCGCCAGCAGATCTAGCGGGGGGAACACCGGGGAGCTGTTTTTT.

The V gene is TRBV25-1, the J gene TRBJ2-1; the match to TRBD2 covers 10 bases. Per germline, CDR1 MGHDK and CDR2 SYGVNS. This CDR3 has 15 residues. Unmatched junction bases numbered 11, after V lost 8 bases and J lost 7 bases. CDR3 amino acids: CASGGLAGAGNEQFF. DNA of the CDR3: TGTGCCAGCGGGGGTCTAGCGGGGGCGGGGAATGAGCAGTTCTTC.

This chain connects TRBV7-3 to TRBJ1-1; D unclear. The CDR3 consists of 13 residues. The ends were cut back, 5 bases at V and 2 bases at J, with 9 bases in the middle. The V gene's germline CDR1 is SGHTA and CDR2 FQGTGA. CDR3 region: CASSLRYNTEAFF. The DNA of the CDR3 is TGTGCCAGCAGCCTCCGTTATAACACTGAAGCTTTCTTT.

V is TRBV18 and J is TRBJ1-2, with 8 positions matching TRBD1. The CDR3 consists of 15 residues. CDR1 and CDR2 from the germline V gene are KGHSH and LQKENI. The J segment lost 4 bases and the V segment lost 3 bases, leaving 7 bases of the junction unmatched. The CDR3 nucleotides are TGTGCCAGCTCACCGTTACAGGGGGACCTCTATGGCTACACCTTC. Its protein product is CASSPLQGDLYGYTF.

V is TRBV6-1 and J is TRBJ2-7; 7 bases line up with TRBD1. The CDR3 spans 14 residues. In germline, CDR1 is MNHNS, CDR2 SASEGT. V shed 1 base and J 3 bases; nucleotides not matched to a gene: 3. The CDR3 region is CASSEGGTDYEQYF. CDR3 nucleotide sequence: TGTGCCAGCAGTGAAGGTGGGACAGACTACGAGCAGTACTTC.